These 11 T cell receptor beta chains share one sample of origin, sequenced in a study of TIL therapy for anti-PD-1-resistant metastatic lung cancer. Sequencing used immunoSEQ v3. Sequencing used immunoSEQ multiplex PCR; TCRdb keeps in-frame clones, though not all of them. The sample lists about 59,000 clones; 73% were seen once. Time point described: pre-treatment sample, taken before nivolumab and TIL therapy. The material sequenced was blood, taken at baseline. The source of these receptors is a person aged 25-85 years with non-small cell lung cancer.

The rearrangement links TRBV2 to TRBJ1-6; TRBD1 matches 8 bases. This CDR3 is built from 15 residues. V dropped 2 bases and J dropped 7; count of bases not matched to a gene: 4. CDR1 and CDR2 (germline): SNHLY, FYNNEI. The CDR3 here is CASSERQGANSPLHF. CDR3 coding DNA: TGTGCCAGCAGTGAACGTCAGGGGGCAAATTCACCCCTCCACTTT.

The gene calls are TRBV6-5 and TRBJ1-6, with 10 bases matching TRBD1. This CDR3 has 14 amino acids. Germline values: CDR1 MNHEY, CDR2 SVGAGI. V shed 6 bases and J 11 bases; nucleotides not matched to a gene: 7. Here the CDR3 reads CASRQGQGVTPLHF. The CDR3 nucleotides are TGTGCCAGCAGACAAGGACAGGGGGTAACACCCCTCCACTTT.

This clone was seen just once. The CDR3 sequence is CASSQFTDTQYF. The CDR3 DNA reads TGTGCCAGCTCACAATTCACAGATACGCAGTATTTT. The chain carries TRBV18 and TRBJ2-3; D gene unclear. Germline V gene sequence: CDR1 KGHSH, CDR2 LQKENI. This CDR3 comprises 12 residues. Between the trimmed V and J ends, which lost 4 bases and 2 bases, there was a span of 4 bases.

The chain carries TRBV7-6 and TRBJ1-4, with D hard to call. Trimming stripped 5 bases from V and 7 bases from J, with 8 bases between. There are 12 residues in the CDR3. The germline gives CDR1 SGHVS, CDR2 FNYEAQ. The CDR3 sequence: CASSSLPEKLFF. DNA for the CDR3: TGTGCCAGCAGCAGCTTGCCTGAAAAACTGTTTTTT.

This chain links TRBV4-3 with TRBJ2-1; TRBD2 matches at 10 bases. Germline values: CDR1 LGHNA, CDR2 YSLEER. CDR3 size: 16 residues. V shed 2 bases and J 2 bases; nucleotides not matched to a gene: 3. This chain's CDR3 is CASSQSSGRTYNEQFF. In DNA, the CDR3 is TGCGCCAGCAGCCAATCTAGCGGGAGAACCTACAATGAGCAGTTCTTC.

CDR3 sequence (DNA): TGTGCCAGCAGTTTTTGGGACCAGGGGGACGGCTATGGCTACACCTTC. It specifies CASSFWDQGDGYGYTF. The chain links TRBV28 to TRBJ1-2, with TRBD1 identical over 7 bases. The V and J ends lost 3 bases and 4 bases, in that order; junction bases with no gene match: 11. The CDR3 totals 16 residues. The V gene's germline CDR1 is MDHEN and CDR2 SYDVKM.

Here the CDR3 DNA reads TGCGCCAGCTGTCGGGACAGGGTGGCCTACGAGCAGTACTTC. It translates to CASCRDRVAYEQYF. This rearrangement joins TRBV5-1 to TRBJ2-7; 9 nucleotides line up with TRBD1. Germline CDR1 is SGHRS and CDR2 is YFSETQ. This CDR3 comprises 14 residues. V trimming: 7 bases; J trimming: 2 bases; junction bases outside the gene matches: 7.

The chain couples TRBV5-1 to TRBJ2-7, with D perhaps matching TRBD1 (5 bases). Trimming left V 2 bases short and J 2 bases short, with 14 bases between. The CDR3 extends over 15 amino acids. Germline CDR1 is SGHRS and CDR2 is YFSETQ. The CDR3 DNA reads as TGCGCCAGCAGCTTAAGAGGCGACAGACCCTACGAGCAGTACTTC. Protein: CASSLRGDRPYEQYF. The entire variable domain, with the rest obtained from reference TRBV5-1 and TRBJ2-7, is as follows: KAGVTQTPRYLIKTRGQQVTLSCSPISGHRSVSWYQQTPGQGLQFLFEYFSETQRNKGNFPGRFSGRQFSNSRSEMNVSTLELGDSALYLCASSLRGDRPYEQYFGPGTRLTVT.

CDR3 in DNA: TGTGCCAGCAGCCGGACTAGCGGGAGATTGGAGACCCAGTACTTC. Translating it yields CASSRTSGRLETQYF. The chain combines TRBV11-3 with TRBJ2-5; 13 nucleotides agree with TRBD2. Germline V lookup: CDR1 SGHNT, CDR2 YENEEA. V lost 5 bases and J lost 5; bases outside the gene matches: 5. This CDR3 contains 15 residues.

The chain has TRBV28 and TRBJ2-5; D is possibly TRBD1 or TRBD2 (5 bases each). The V gene's germline CDR1 is MDHEN and CDR2 SYDVKM. V lost 2 bases and J 2 bases, leaving 12 bases between the germline ends. This CDR3 comprises 15 residues. Here the CDR3 reads CASSLGGVGQETQYF. CDR3 DNA sequence: TGTGCCAGCAGTTTAGGGGGAGTAGGACAAGAGACCCAGTACTTC. The full variable domain, completed using reference TRBV28 and TRBJ2-5, is DVKVTQSSRYLVKRTGEKVFLECVQDMDHENMFWYRQDPGLGLRLIYFSYDVKMKEKGDIPEGYSVSREKKERFSLILESASTNQTSMYLCASSLGGVGQETQYFGPGTRLLVL.

CDR3 sequence reads: CASSHIRSSGRGGSYNEQFF. DNA for the CDR3: TGTGCCAGCAGCCACATACGGTCTAGCGGGAGGGGGGGCTCCTACAATGAGCAGTTCTTC. The V gene is TRBV21-1, the J gene TRBJ2-1; the DNA was not compared with TRBD2, the D call given in the table. TRBV21-1 is a pseudogene segment. This CDR3 comprises 20 residues.